The next 15 T cell receptor beta chains were all read from a single sample in a study of graft-versus-host responses after intestinal transplantation. Generated by immunoSEQ multiplex PCR, the TCRdb table keeps only in-frame clones and is missing some. This sample yields roughly 90,000 clones, of which less than 90% are seen a single time; roughly 0.3% belongs to the top ten. No antigen has been assigned to these receptors. Source: unstimulated CD4+ T cells sorted from spleen or lymph node cells, taken before transplant. These receptors all come from a human donor who was the organ donor for an intestinal transplant.

V is TRBV11-3 and J is TRBJ2-7, with D perhaps matching TRBD1 (6 bases). V was shortened by 1 base and J by 2 bases, with 9 bases between the two germline ends. Germline V gene sequence: CDR1 SGHNT, CDR2 YENEEA. This CDR3 is 14 amino acids long. The CDR3 reads CASSLAQGPYEQYF. CDR3 nucleotides: TGTGCCAGCAGCTTAGCACAGGGACCCTACGAGCAGTACTTC. Variable domain in full (rest from reference TRBV11-3 and TRBJ2-7): EAGVVQSPRYKIIEKKQPVAFWCNPISGHNTLYWYLQNLGQGPELLIRYENEEAVDDSQLPKDRFSAERLKGVDSTLKIQPAELGDSAVYLCASSLAQGPYEQYFGPGTRLTVT.

The J gene is TRBJ1-1, the V gene TRBV9; TRBD1 might be the D (5 bases). V was trimmed by 0 bases and J by 9 bases, leaving 9 bases between them. There are 12 residues in the CDR3. Germline V gene sequence: CDR1 SGDLS, CDR2 YYNGEE. The CDR3 DNA reads as TGTGCCAGCAGCGTAGTATCAGGGCAAGCTTTCTTT. Translated: CASSVVSGQAFF.

This sequence joins TRBV7-3 and TRBJ2-7; 10 nucleotides agree with TRBD1. V lost 0 bases to trimming and J lost 5 bases; unmatched junction nucleotides: 7. This CDR3 comprises 16 residues. Germline V gene sequence: CDR1 SGHTA, CDR2 FQGTGA. The CDR3 region has the DNA TGTGCCAGCAGCTTAACTTCCGGGACAGGGGTCCACGAGCAGTACTTC. Its protein is CASSLTSGTGVHEQYF. The full variable domain, its missing parts supplied by reference TRBV7-3 and TRBJ2-7, is GAGVSQTPSNKVTEKGKYVELRCDPISGHTALYWYRQSLGQGPEFLIYFQGTGAADDSGLPNDRFFAVRPEGSVSTLKIQRTERGDSAVYLCASSLTSGTGVHEQYFGPGTRLTVT.

The chain links TRBV19 to TRBJ1-1, with TRBD1 matching over 10 bases. The length of the CDR3 is 17 residues. The junction had 11 bases not matched to a gene; V was cut back by 4 bases and J by 3 bases. From germline, CDR1 is LNHDA and CDR2 SQIVND (reference sequence). The CDR3 DNA follows: TGTGCCAGTAGTACCTCGCGACAGGGGGCTCTCTACACTGAAGCTTTCTTT. This translates into CASSTSRQGALYTEAFF. The full variable domain, in which reference TRBV19 and TRBJ1-1 provide the parts outside the CDR3, is DGGITQSPKYLFRKEGQNVTLSCEQNLNHDAMYWYRQDPGQGLRLIYYSQIVNDFQKGDIAEGYSVSREKKESFPLTVTSAQKNPTAFYLCASSTSRQGALYTEAFFGQGTRLTVV.

V and J are TRBV5-1 and TRBJ1-2; possible D gene TRBD1, 5 bases. The CDR3 runs to 13 residues. The ends were cut back, 0 bases at V and 2 bases at J, with 5 bases in the middle. Germline V gene data show CDR1 as SGHRS and CDR2 as YFSETQ. The CDR3 region has the DNA TGCGCCAGCAGCTTGGACAGGAACTATGGCTACACCTTC. It yields the protein CASSLDRNYGYTF.

Regarding this clone: This sample includes further DNA sequences coding for the same CDR3. V gene TRBV5-1 combines with J gene TRBJ1-2, with TRBD1 matching over 7 bases. CDR1 and CDR2 from the germline V gene are SGHRS and YFSETQ. This CDR3 is 14 amino acids long. Germline trimming cut 0 bases from V and 1 base from J; bases unmatched to any gene: 0. The DNA for the CDR3 is TGCGCCAGCAGCTTGGGACAGGGTAACTATGGCTACACCTTC. It is translated as CASSLGQGNYGYTF.

The chain employs TRBV7-2 and TRBJ2-7, with D hard to call. The V and J ends lost 4 bases and 4 bases respectively, with 8 bases between them. This CDR3 region has 12 residues. The germline gives CDR1 SGHTA, CDR2 FQGNSA. DNA for the CDR3: TGTGCCAGCAGCTCACAGATTTACGAGCAGTACTTC. Translated, it gives CASSSQIYEQYF.

The rearrangement uses TRBV27 and TRBJ2-7, with D tentatively TRBD1 (5 bases). Germline CDR1 reads MNHEY; CDR2 reads SMNVEV (reference sequence). This CDR3 comprises 13 residues. V was cut by 0 bases and J by 2 bases, with 5 bases left in between. CDR3 nucleotides: TGTGCCAGCAGTTTATCGGGGCCCTACGAGCAGTACTTC. Translation gives CASSLSGPYEQYF.

This rearrangement joins TRBV6-5 to TRBJ2-5, with 9 bases lining up with TRBD2. In germline, CDR1 is MNHEY, CDR2 SVGAGI. The trim removed 0 bases at V and 5 bases at J, leaving 1 base unmatched. The CDR3 totals 14 residues. CDR3 sequence: CASSYSGTSETQYF. In DNA form, the CDR3 reads TGTGCCAGCAGTTACTCCGGGACTAGCGAGACCCAGTACTTC.

This clone appeared once. V is TRBV28 and J is TRBJ1-2; a possible D gene is TRBD1 (6 bases). The V and J ends lost 6 bases and 2 bases respectively, with 22 bases between them. Looked up from germline, CDR1 is MDHEN and CDR2 is SYDVKM. The CDR3 length is 17 residues. In DNA, the CDR3 is TGTGCCAGCAGAGCCGAAAGAACAGGGAACCCCAACTATGGCTACACCTTC. Amino acids: CASRAERTGNPNYGYTF.

The chain recombines TRBV20-1 with TRBJ2-5; D is unresolved. This CDR3 has 11 residues. V lost 5 bases, J lost 4 bases, and 8 bases lay in between. CDR1 is DFQATT and CDR2 is SNEGSKA in the germline V gene (reference sequence). The CDR3 protein is CSARSGETQYF. The CDR3, as DNA: TGCAGTGCTCGATCGGGAGAGACCCAGTACTTC.

The genes are TRBV5-4 and TRBJ1-6; 7 positions match TRBD1. Germline CDR1 reads SGHNT; CDR2 reads YYREEE (reference sequence). The CDR3 has 15 residues. V lost 2 bases to trimming and J lost 8 bases; unmatched junction nucleotides: 7. The CDR3 bases are TGTGCCAGCAGCTTCGACAGGGCCCCGTATTCACCCCTCCACTTT. It encodes CASSFDRAPYSPLHF. The full variable domain, completed using reference TRBV5-4 and TRBJ1-6, is ETGVTQSPTHLIKTRGQQVTLRCSSQSGHNTVSWYQQALGQGPQFIFQYYREEENGRGNFPPRFSGLQFPNYSSELNVNALELDDSALYLCASSFDRAPYSPLHFGNGTRLTVT.

This clone turned up a few times. The chain employs TRBV2 and TRBJ1-4; possible D gene TRBD1, 6 bases. Trimming pared 8 bases from V and 8 bases from J, leaving 6 bases between. Germline V lookup: CDR1 SNHLY, CDR2 FYNNEI. This CDR3 spans 10 amino acids. The CDR3 sequence: CASGQEKLFF. The CDR3 DNA reads as TGTGCCAGCGGACAGGAAAAACTGTTTTTT.

V gene TRBV20-1 combines with J gene TRBJ2-7, with D perhaps matching TRBD2 (6 bases). Deletions cut 0 bases from V and 9 bases from J, with 9 bases between. CDR1 DFQATT and CDR2 SNEGSKA come from the germline V gene (reference sequence). The CDR3 totals 11 residues. CDR3 sequence (DNA): TGCAGTGCTAGAGACGGAGCGGGGCAGTACTTC. Translation gives CSARDGAGQYF.

Notes on this clone: The germline gene is not matched at one end of the junction; a read error may be the cause. V gene TRBV7-7 combines with J gene TRBJ2-5; 9 nucleotides align to TRBD2. Germline V gives CDR1 SSHAT, CDR2 FNYEAQ (reference sequence). This CDR3 has 14 residues. The DNA for the CDR3 is TGTGCTAGCAGCTCGGGGACTAGCCGAGAGACCCAGTACTTC. It specifies CASSSGTSRETQYF.